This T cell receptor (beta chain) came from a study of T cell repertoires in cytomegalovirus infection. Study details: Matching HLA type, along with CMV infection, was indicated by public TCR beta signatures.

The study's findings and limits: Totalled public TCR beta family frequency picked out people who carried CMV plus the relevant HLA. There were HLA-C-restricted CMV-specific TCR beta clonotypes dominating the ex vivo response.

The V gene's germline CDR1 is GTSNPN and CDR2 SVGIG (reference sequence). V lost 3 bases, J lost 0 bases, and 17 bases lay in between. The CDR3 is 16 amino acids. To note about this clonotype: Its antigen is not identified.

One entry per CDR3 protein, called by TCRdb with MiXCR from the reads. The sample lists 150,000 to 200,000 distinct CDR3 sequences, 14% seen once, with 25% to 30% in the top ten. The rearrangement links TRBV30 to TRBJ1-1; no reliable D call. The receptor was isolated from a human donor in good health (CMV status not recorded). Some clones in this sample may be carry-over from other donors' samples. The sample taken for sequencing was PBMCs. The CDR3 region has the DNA TGTGCCTGGAGGGCGGGGAATCGCGGTATGAACACTGAAGCTTTCTTT. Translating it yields CAWRAGNRGMNTEAFF. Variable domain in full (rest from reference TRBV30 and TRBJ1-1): SQTIHQWPATLVQPVGSPLSLECTVEGTSNPNLYWYRQAAGRGLQLLFYSVGIGQISSEVPQNLSASRPQDRQFILSSKKLLLSDSGFYLCAWRAGNRGMNTEAFFGQGTRLTVV.